This T cell receptor beta chain emerged from a study of long-term antiretroviral therapy in people with HIV. The study's findings and limits: Those clones which expanded before ART made up the dominant part of the repertoire at all time points. It was observed that HIV repertoires exhibited narrower CDR3 length ranges than controls.

With regard to this clone: The antigen is undetermined.

The libraries were made with immunoSEQ v3.0 at survey level. TCRdb's table, derived via immunoSEQ multiplex PCR, lists solely in-frame clones and lacks some. Of about 24,000 clones listed, 65% to 90% are singletons. There are 15 residues in the CDR3. V lost 0 bases and J 4 bases, leaving 12 bases between the germline ends. CDR1 is SNHLY, CDR2 FYNNEI, per germline. This receptor was obtained from a woman aged 25-40 years with HIV. The chain recombines TRBV2 with TRBJ2-5; TRBD2 might be the D (7 bases). The sequenced sample was unsorted PBMCs, obtained 1.8 years before starting antiretroviral therapy. The chain's CDR3 is CASSEAGGPGETQYF. CDR3 in DNA: TGTGCCAGCAGTGAAGCGGGGGGGCCGGGAGAGACCCAGTACTTC.